The rows below give T cell receptor beta chains drawn from one sample of a study of blood T cell repertoires in COVID-19. This table comes from immunoSEQ multiplex PCR, and its TCRdb copy is limited to in-frame clones, with some not included. This table holds under 250,000 clones, about four fifths found once. Sequenced: peripheral blood. These receptors came from a woman aged 35 to 49 with COVID-19, enrolled during active disease. The CDR3 runs from the conserved cysteine through the conserved F or W. A D gene is named only where the DNA matches it firmly. Size is stated for part of the rows, as once, few or many counts, or as a class when the clone is expanded.

NA | TRBJ2-3 | TRBV6-1 | NA | TGTGCCAGCAGTGAACCCCCCGGTGCTAGCACAGATACGCAGTATTTT | CASSEPPGASTDTQYF
NA | TRBJ2-5 | TRBV2 | NA | TGTGCCAGCATCATGTTAGCGGCCCTAGCGGAGACCCAGTACTTC | CASIMLAALAETQYF
NA | TRBJ1-5 | TRBV7-8 | NA | TGTGCCAGCAGCTTACGGGGTCGCGGCAATCAGCCCCAGCATTTT | CASSLRGRGNQPQHF
TRBD1 | TRBJ2-7 | TRBV19 | few | TGTGCCAGTAGTCTCACAGGGGGAAGTTCCTACGAGCAGTACTTC | CASSLTGGSSYEQYF
NA | TRBJ1-2 | TRBV6-4 | once | TGTGCCAGCAGTGAATCCCGGGACTTAAGCTATGGCTACACCTTC | CASSESRDLSYGYTF
TRBD1 | TRBJ1-2 | TRBV5-4 | NA | TGTGCCAGCAGCTTAAGTAACAGGGGATTGGGAGGCTACACCTTC | CASSLSNRGLGGYTF
NA | TRBJ2-1 | TRBV19 | NA | TGTGCCAGTACCACGGTGTGGGGGGATGAGCAGTTCTTC | CASTTVWGDEQFF
NA | TRBJ1-2 | TRBV2 | NA | TGTGCCAGCGGGGGCATGGTACTATCTGGCTACACCTTC | CASGGMVLSGYTF
NA | TRBJ2-5 | TRBV29-1 | NA | TGCAGCGTTGATGGGGGGATGATGAAGACCCAGTACTTC | CSVDGGMMKTQYF
TRBD1 | TRBJ2-3 | TRBV5-8 | NA | TGTGCCAGCAGCTTGGGACAGGGTATGAGCACAGATACGCAGTATTTT | CASSLGQGMSTDTQYF
TRBD2 | TRBJ2-3 | TRBV4-3 | NA | TGCGCCAGCAGCGTTAGCGGGGGCGAAGATACGCAGTATTTT | CASSVSGGEDTQYF
NA | TRBJ1-4 | TRBV12-3/TRBV12-4 | few | TGTGCCAGCAGTTTTTGGCAGGATGAAAAACTGTTTTTT | CASSFWQDEKLFF
NA | TRBJ1-2 | TRBV6-5 | NA | TGTGCCAGCAGTTACTCGAGGATTCAGGGCTACACCTTC | CASSYSRIQGYTF
TRBD1 | TRBJ2-1 | TRBV18 | NA | TGTGCCAGCTCACTTTGGTCCAGGGGGAATGAGCAGTTCTTC | CASSLWSRGNEQFF
NA | TRBJ1-5 | TRBV2 | NA | TGTGCCAGCAGTGTGGGGAGGGGATATAGCAATCAGCCCCAGCATTTT | CASSVGRGYSNQPQHF
NA | TRBJ1-4 | TRBV7-8 | NA | TGTGCCAGCAGCTTAGGGTCTCGGGAAAAACTGTTTTTT | CASSLGSREKLFF
NA | TRBJ1-3 | TRBV6-4 | NA | TGTGCCAGCAGGGCGGATGCCTCTGGAAACACCATATATTTT | CASRADASGNTIYF
NA | TRBJ1-5 | TRBV2 | NA | TGTGCCAGCACCTTTCGGGGTTCGGATCAGCCCCAGCATTTT | CASTFRGSDQPQHF
NA | TRBJ1-2 | TRBV15 | NA | TGTGCCACAAGAAAAGACATTACTGACTATGGCTACACCTTC | CATRKDITDYGYTF
NA | TRBJ2-3 | TRBV9 | NA | TGTGCCAGCAGCACTGAGGACTACCTAGGATCGTTGCTATGGGTCACAGATACGCAGTATTTT | CASSTEDYLGSLLWVTDTQYF
NA | TRBJ2-1 | TRBV7-2 | NA | TGTGCCAGCAGCTTAAAGGGGGTCTTAAGGAACAATGAGCAGTTCTTC | CASSLKGVLRNNEQFF
TRBD2 | TRBJ2-7 | TRBV12-3/TRBV12-4 | NA | TGTGCCAGCAGGGGACTAGCGGGGAGAGAGCAGTACTTC | CASRGLAGREQYF
NA | TRBJ2-5 | TRBV7-2 | NA | TGTGCCAGCAGCCGGGGGGCGGTAGGCCAAAACCAGTACTTC | CASSRGAVGQNQYF
NA | TRBJ1-4 | TRBV12-3/TRBV12-4 | once | TGTGCCAGCAGTTTGCAGGGAAGTAAACTGTTTTTT | CASSLQGSKLFF
TRBD1 | TRBJ1-3 | TRBV18 | NA | TGTGCCAGCTCACTTGGACAGGGCTCTGGAAACACCATATATTTT | CASSLGQGSGNTIYF
TRBD1 | TRBJ1-2 | TRBV18 | few | TGTGCCAGCTCACCTCTGGACAGGAACTATGGCTACACCTTC | CASSPLDRNYGYTF
NA | TRBJ1-2 | TRBV10-3 | once | TGTGCCATCAGTGAAACGGTAAACTACACCTTC | CAISETVNYTF
NA | TRBJ2-1 | TRBV30 | NA | TGTGCCTGCCCGAAGGGGATTGGGTACAATGAGCAGTTCTTC | CACPKGIGYNEQFF
NA | TRBJ1-4 | TRBV19 | NA | TGTGCCACCCGGGATCGGGGAGTTAATGAAAAACTGTTTTTT | CATRDRGVNEKLFF
TRBD1 | TRBJ2-3 | TRBV7-6 | NA | TGTGCCAGCAGCTTAGAGACAGGGTATAGAGATACGCAGTATTTT | CASSLETGYRDTQYF
NA | TRBJ1-1 | TRBV7-9 | NA | TGTGCCAGCAGCCAAACCTCGCGCACTGAAGCTTTCTTT | CASSQTSRTEAFF
TRBD2 | TRBJ2-1 | TRBV27 | few | TGTGCCAGCAGTTTTGCTAGCGGGGGGGAATACAATGAGCAGTTCTTC | CASSFASGGEYNEQFF
TRBD2 | TRBJ2-1 | TRBV6-5 | NA | TGTGCCAGCCAGGGTAGCGGGTACAATGAGCAGTTCTTC | CASQGSGYNEQFF
NA | TRBJ2-1 | TRBV5-1 | NA | TGCGCCAGCAGCTTGGACCGGAATGAGCAGTTCTTC | CASSLDRNEQFF
NA | TRBJ2-3 | TRBV27 | few | TGTGCCAGCAAAGAGCTGTCAGGTACGCAGTATTTT | CASKELSGTQYF
NA | TRBJ1-5 | TRBV3-1/TRBV3-2 | NA | TGTGCCAGCAGCCAAGGATCAGGGAATCAGCCCCAGCATTTT | CASSQGSGNQPQHF
TRBD2 | TRBJ2-1 | TRBV5-1 | NA | TGCGCCAGCAGCTCGGGAGGGGACAATGAGCAGTTCTTC | CASSSGGDNEQFF
NA | TRBJ2-5 | TRBV12-3/TRBV12-4 | once | TGTGCCAGCAGTTCGTCAGGGGGGGAGACCCAGTACTTC | CASSSSGGETQYF
TRBD1 | TRBJ1-1 | TRBV7-8 | NA | TGTGCCAGCAGCTTAGACTATCCGGGACAGCGGACAGCAGAAGCTTTCTTT | CASSLDYPGQRTAEAFF
NA | TRBJ2-1 | TRBV5-1 | NA | TGCGCCAGCAGCTCTGTCGGGAATGAGCAGTTCTTC | CASSSVGNEQFF
NA | TRBJ2-1 | TRBV18 | few | TGTGCCAGCTCAATGTCTGGACAAGATAGGTTCTTC | CASSMSGQDRFF
TRBD1 | TRBJ2-4 | TRBV30 | once | TGTGCCTGGAGCCCGGACAGGGACATTCAGTACTTC | CAWSPDRDIQYF
TRBD1 | TRBJ1-6 | TRBV10-1 | NA | TGCGCCAGCAGTGAGGGGACAGCCACCCTCCACTTT | CASSEGTATLHF
NA | TRBJ1-1 | TRBV5-4 | NA | TGTGCCAGCAGCCAGACGACGGGCGGGTACACTGAAGCTTTCTTT | CASSQTTGGYTEAFF
NA | TRBJ2-2 | TRBV18 | NA | TGTGCCAGCGCGACCCGGACAGTGAACACCGGGGAGCTGTTTTTT | CASATRTVNTGELFF
NA | TRBJ2-1 | TRBV11-3 | NA | TGTGCCAGCAGCTTAGGGACTACCTTGGACGAGCAGTTCTTC | CASSLGTTLDEQFF
TRBD1 | TRBJ1-5 | TRBV3-1/TRBV3-2 | NA | TGTGCCAGCAGCCAAGCCTCCAGGGGGTTTGGCAATCAGCCCCAGCATTTT | CASSQASRGFGNQPQHF
NA | TRBJ1-5 | TRBV5-1 | NA | TGCGCCAGCAGCCAGGACACAGCAAATCAGCCCCAGCATTTT | CASSQDTANQPQHF
NA | TRBJ2-3 | TRBV19 | NA | TGTGCCAGTAGTATAGCGGGGGGCACAGATACGCAGTATTTT | CASSIAGGTDTQYF
TRBD1 | TRBJ1-4 | TRBV5-1 | NA | TGCGCCAGCAGCTTGGGGGGACAGCCTAATGAAAAACTGTTTTTT | CASSLGGQPNEKLFF
NA | TRBJ2-1 | TRBV6-5 | NA | TGTGCCAGCAGTTACGAACTAGGGATTGAGCAGTTCTTC | CASSYELGIEQFF